The 21 T cell receptor beta chains below come from one sample, sequenced in a study of cytomegalovirus exposure and HLA in healthy donors. PCR amplification relied on 60 Vbeta primers (plus 13 Jbeta primers). Assay used: immunoSEQ multiplex PCR; TCRdb lists only in-frame clones, some missing. The sample yields approximately 100,000 clones, 60% to 75% seen once. The material sequenced was PBMCs. The receptor set was obtained from a woman aged 40 to 55 in good health and CMV-seronegative.

This clone was counted a few times. The chain combines TRBV4-1 with TRBJ2-4, with D tentatively TRBD1 (6 bases). V shed 4 bases and J shed 4 bases, with 17 bases lying between them. This CDR3 has 16 residues. Per germline, CDR1 MGHRA and CDR2 YSYEKL. CDR3 protein: CASSPKHVGQKNIQYF. The CDR3 DNA reads TGCGCCAGCAGCCCTAAACACGTAGGACAGAAAAACATTCAGTACTTC.

The chain uses TRBV19 and TRBJ2-5, with a possible D match to TRBD2 (5 bases). The CDR3 runs to 14 residues. The germline gives CDR1 LNHDA, CDR2 SQIVND (reference sequence). The ends were cut back, 8 bases at V and 5 bases at J, with 18 bases in the middle. The CDR3 DNA is TGTGCCAGTGGGGAGAGTTCAGGTCGGGAGACCCAGTACTTC. Residues: CASGESSGRETQYF.

The V call is TRBV5-1, the J call TRBJ1-4, with 8 bases identical to TRBD1. CDR1 and CDR2 (germline): SGHRS, YFSETQ. With V trimmed by 0 bases and J by 5 bases, 6 bases remained unmatched. The CDR3 covers 16 residues. This chain's CDR3 is CASSLGQGNWNEKLFF. The CDR3, as DNA: TGCGCCAGCAGCTTGGGACAGGGGAATTGGAATGAAAAACTGTTTTTT.

This chain joins TRBV10-3 and TRBJ1-1; D is unclear. Germline CDR1 is ENHRY and CDR2 is SYGVKD. The ends were cut back, 4 bases at V and 0 bases at J, with 6 bases in the middle. This CDR3 has 13 residues. As DNA, the CDR3 is TGTGCCATCAGTGTTCGGTTGAACACTGAAGCTTTCTTT. This sequence encodes CAISVRLNTEAFF.

The V and J genes are TRBV4-3 and TRBJ2-1; 8 positions agree with TRBD1. V lost 1 base, J lost 4 bases, and 6 bases stayed unmatched. The length of the CDR3 is 16 residues. The germline V gene has CDR1 LGHNA and CDR2 YSLEER. In DNA form, the CDR3 reads TGCGCCAGCAGCCAAGGGGGGACAGGCGCTTACAATGAGCAGTTCTTC. As protein: CASSQGGTGAYNEQFF.

The chain links TRBV28 to TRBJ1-4; unclear D gene. Germline V lookup: CDR1 MDHEN, CDR2 SYDVKM. This CDR3 contains 13 residues. With 2 bases removed from V and 6 bases from J, the gap between germline ends came to 7 bases. CDR3 DNA sequence: TGTGCCAGCAGTTTACAGGATTATGAAAAACTGTTTTTT. It encodes CASSLQDYEKLFF.

The gene calls are TRBV18 and TRBJ2-3; TRBD1 aligns across 10 bases. The junction had 16 bases not matched to a gene; V was cut back by 3 bases and J by 1 base. CDR3 length: 20 residues. From germline, CDR1 is KGHSH and CDR2 LQKENI. The DNA for the CDR3 is TGTGCCAGCTCACCCCCTCCCGGACAGGGGGTGTTAGTCGGCACAGATACGCAGTATTTT. Its protein product is CASSPPPGQGVLVGTDTQYF.

CDR3 DNA sequence: TGTGCCTGGAGTATCACAACAGGGGGCACTGAAGCTTTCTTT. Its protein product is CAWSITTGGTEAFF. The genes are TRBV30 and TRBJ1-1; TRBD1 matches 8 bases. Germline V gene data show CDR1 as GTSNPN and CDR2 as SVGIG (reference sequence). The V and J ends lost 2 bases and 4 bases, in that order; junction bases with no gene match: 6. The CDR3 spans 14 residues.

The genes are TRBV19 and TRBJ1-5; 10 positions match TRBD1. Germline CDR1 LNHDA, CDR2 SQIVND (reference sequence). With 6 bases clipped from V and 5 bases from J, the junction kept 1 base outside the gene matches. The CDR3 sequence is 13 residues long. The CDR3 sequence is CASRGQGYQPQHF. The CDR3 DNA is TGTGCCAGTAGGGGACAGGGGTATCAGCCCCAGCATTTT. The variable domain in full, completed from reference TRBV19 and TRBJ1-5, reads DGGITQSPKYLFRKEGQNVTLSCEQNLNHDAMYWYRQDPGQGLRLIYYSQIVNDFQKGDIAEGYSVSREKKESFPLTVTSAQKNPTAFYLCASRGQGYQPQHFGDGTRLSIL.

The chain uses TRBV4-3 and TRBJ2-7; no clear D gene. Trimming cost V 0 bases and J 3 bases, with 9 bases left between them. This CDR3 contains 14 residues. The germline V gene encodes CDR1 LGHNA and CDR2 YSLEER. For the CDR3, the DNA is TGCGCCAGCAGCCAAGAAGACGGGTACTACGAGCAGTACTTC. Its translation: CASSQEDGYYEQYF.

This clone was detected only a few times. This chain's CDR3 is CSVGTGYGYGYTF. Here the CDR3 DNA reads TGCAGCGTCGGGACAGGTTATGGCTATGGCTACACCTTC. V gene TRBV29-1 combines with J gene TRBJ1-2, with 8 nucleotides matching TRBD1. Per the germline V gene, CDR1 is SQVTM and CDR2 is ANQGSEA. V lost 6 bases to trimming and J lost 4 bases; unmatched junction nucleotides: 7. The CDR3 is 13 amino acids. Full variable domain (missing parts from reference TRBV29-1 and TRBJ1-2): SAVISQKPSRDICQRGTSLTIQCQVDSQVTMMFWYRQQPGQSLTLIATANQGSEATYESGFVIDKFPISRPNLTFSTLTVSNMSPEDSSIYLCSVGTGYGYGYTFGSGTRLTVV.

The CDR3 DNA is TGTGCCACCAGCAGAGAGACGGGAGGGGGTACTCAGCAGTACTTC. It is translated as CATSRETGGGTQQYF. The rearrangement links TRBV15 to TRBJ2-7, with 8 bases that match TRBD2. This CDR3 is built from 15 residues. Germline V gene data show CDR1 as LNHNV and CDR2 as YYDKDF (reference sequence). The ends lost 0 bases at V and 8 bases at J; junction bases unmatched: 9.

Note on this clone: Distinct nucleotide sequences in the sample also encode this CDR3. CDR3 in DNA: TGTGCCAGCAGTTTCAGGGATACCTATAATTCACCCCTCCACTTT. This codes for CASSFRDTYNSPLHF. The V gene is TRBV27, the J gene TRBJ1-6, with D perhaps matching TRBD1 (5 bases). The germline V and J ends were trimmed by 3 bases and 2 bases, with 8 bases remaining between them. The CDR3 runs 15 residues. Germline V gene lookup returns CDR1 MNHEY and CDR2 SMNVEV (reference sequence).

V gene TRBV28 combines with J gene TRBJ1-2; TRBD1 aligns across 11 bases. From germline, CDR1 is MDHEN and CDR2 SYDVKM. The CDR3 runs 15 residues. V dropped 6 bases and J dropped 5; count of bases not matched to a gene: 8. Here the CDR3 DNA reads TGTGCCAGCAGGTTCCGGGACAGGGGGTGGTATGGCTACACCTTC. Amino acid sequence: CASRFRDRGWYGYTF.

This clone occurred once. The chain joins TRBV4-1 to TRBJ2-3; 7 bases fit TRBD1. Germline loops: CDR1 MGHRA, CDR2 YSYEKL. This CDR3 has 16 residues. The V and J ends lost 0 bases and 4 bases, in that order; junction bases with no gene match: 7. The DNA for the CDR3 is TGCGCCAGCAGCCAAGAGAGGGACAGTGTAGCAGATACGCAGTATTTT. It translates to CASSQERDSVADTQYF.

V usage is TRBV4-2 and J usage is TRBJ2-7, with TRBD2 as a possible D gene (6 bases). Trimming cost V 3 bases and J 6 bases, with 24 bases left between them. The CDR3 is 17 residues long. In germline, CDR1 is LGHNA, CDR2 YNFKEQ. CDR3 loop: CASSHRAIGGTSLEQYF. The CDR3 DNA reads TGTGCCAGCAGCCACCGTGCGATTGGGGGTACTAGCCTCGAGCAGTACTTC.

This clone was recorded once. V gene TRBV7-2 combines with J gene TRBJ1-5; 7 nucleotides agree with TRBD1. The V segment lost 5 bases and the J segment 0 bases; nucleotides outside the gene matches: 10. Germline V gene data show CDR1 as SGHTA and CDR2 as FQGNSA. The CDR3 extends over 17 amino acids. CDR3 coding DNA: TGTGCCAGCAGCCAGCAGGGACAGCCATATAGCAATCAGCCCCAGCATTTT. Its protein is CASSQQGQPYSNQPQHF.

The V call is TRBV28, the J call TRBJ2-7, with a weak D call TRBD1 (5 bases). The CDR3 is made up of 13 amino acids. Looked up from germline, CDR1 is MDHEN and CDR2 is SYDVKM. V lost 4 bases and J 1 base, leaving 8 bases between the germline ends. The CDR3 nucleotides are TGTGCCAGCAGTTCGTACAGGTCCTACGAGCAGTACTTC. Translated, it gives CASSSYRSYEQYF.

The rearrangement joins TRBV6-1 to TRBJ1-5; D is perhaps TRBD1 (6 bases). V lost 7 bases and J lost 2, with 12 bases in between. The CDR3 spans 14 residues. Germline-derived CDR1 and CDR2 are MNHNS and SASEGT. This CDR3 is CASNRGSGNQPQHF. The CDR3 DNA follows: TGTGCCAGCAATAGGGGGAGCGGCAATCAGCCCCAGCATTTT.

This clone was counted between two and nine times. V gene TRBV19 combines with J gene TRBJ1-1, with D uncertain. This CDR3 is 16 amino acids long. Germline V gene data show CDR1 as LNHDA and CDR2 as SQIVND (reference sequence). V dropped 0 bases and J dropped 0 bases, with 11 bases sitting between them. In DNA form, the CDR3 reads TGTGCCAGTAGTATAGATCTAACGGGATTGAACACTGAAGCTTTCTTT. Amino acids: CASSIDLTGLNTEAFF. The variable domain in full, with the rest retrieved from reference TRBV19 and TRBJ1-1, is DGGITQSPKYLFRKEGQNVTLSCEQNLNHDAMYWYRQDPGQGLRLIYYSQIVNDFQKGDIAEGYSVSREKKESFPLTVTSAQKNPTAFYLCASSIDLTGLNTEAFFGQGTRLTVV.

This clone has just a few counts. The chain recombines TRBV5-1 with TRBJ1-4; possible D gene TRBD1, 5 bases. CDR1 and CDR2 (germline): SGHRS, YFSETQ. The V end was cut by 5 bases, the J end by 3 bases, with 14 bases between. This CDR3 spans 15 amino acids. For the CDR3, the DNA is TGCGCCAGCAGGGGTTGGGGGGATCCTAATGAAAAACTGTTTTTT. Its translation is CASRGWGDPNEKLFF.